These T cell receptor beta chains were read from a single sample in a study of blood T cell repertoires in COVID-19. Profiling relied on immunoSEQ multiplex PCR, and the TCRdb table lists in-frame clones only, not all of them. The sample holds approximately 220,000 clones; approximately 83% are singletons and the top ten take around 25%. Sequencing used peripheral blood. The origin of the receptors is a man in his forties with acute or convalescent COVID-19. The CDR3 runs from the conserved cysteine through the conserved F or W. The D gene is left open where the match is weak. Some rows have no size entry. The others give once, few or many, or a class for an expanded clone.

J	V	length	D	size	DNA	CDR3
TRBJ1-1	TRBV29-1	15	TRBD1	.	TGCAGCGTAAGAAGCTTTGGGACAGGGAGGACTGAAGCTTTCTTT	CSVRSFGTGRTEAFF
TRBJ2-1	TRBV5-1	17	TRBD1	.	TGCGCCAGCAGCTTGGCGGGAGTTGGACAGGGGTGGGGCGAGCAGTTCTTC	CASSLAGVGQGWGEQFF
TRBJ2-1	TRBV5-1	15	TRBD2	.	TGCGCCAGCACTACTAGCGGAGACTCGTACAATGAGCAGTTCTTC	CASTTSGDSYNEQFF
TRBJ2-1	TRBV10-3	14	TRBD2	.	TGTGCCATCAGGAGGAGCGGGATATACAATGAGCAGTTCTTC	CAIRRSGIYNEQFF
TRBJ2-7	TRBV29-1	13	.	.	TGCAGCGTTGACGGAGTCCGAGCTGGAGAGCAGTACTTC	CSVDGVRAGEQYF
TRBJ1-2	TRBV19	13	.	once	TGTGCCAGTAGTATCCACAGAACATATGGCTACACCTTC	CASSIHRTYGYTF
TRBJ1-4	TRBV10-3	15	.	.	TGTGCCATCAGTGAGGGGCAGGCCCTTAATGAAAAACTGTTTTTT	CAISEGQALNEKLFF
TRBJ2-5	TRBV5-4	14	.	.	TGTGCCAGCAGCTTGGAGGGGCGCCGAGAGACCCAGTACTTC	CASSLEGRRETQYF
TRBJ1-4	TRBV7-9	15	.	.	TGTGCCAGCAGCCGCAGGAAAATTCCTAATGAAAAACTGTTTTTT	CASSRRKIPNEKLFF
TRBJ1-5	TRBV2	16	TRBD1	.	TGTGCCAGCAGTGTCGAGACAGGGGCCGGAAATCAGCCCCAGCATTTT	CASSVETGAGNQPQHF
TRBJ1-4	TRBV6-4	16	TRBD1	many	TGTGCCAGCAGTGCAAGTGCGGGACAGGGGGATGAAAAACTGTTTTTT	CASSASAGQGDEKLFF
TRBJ1-6	TRBV9	15	TRBD1	few	TGTGCCAGCAGCTTCAGGACAGGAGGCAATTCACCCCTCCACTTT	CASSFRTGGNSPLHF
TRBJ2-6	TRBV15	18	.	.	TGTGCCACCAGCAGGCCGGGACTGGGGGGCTCTGGGGCCAACGTCCTGACTTTC	CATSRPGLGGSGANVLTF
TRBJ1-4	TRBV6-5	12	.	.	TGTGCCAGCGCGCGGGGAGGTGAAAAACTGTTTTTT	CASARGGEKLFF
TRBJ2-5	TRBV12-3/TRBV12-4	12	.	.	TGTGCCAGCATGGCGGGTTGGGAGACCCAGTACTTC	CASMAGWETQYF
TRBJ1-5	TRBV6-4	13	.	.	TGTGCCAGCAGTACGGGGGAAGGGCAGCCCCAGCATTTT	CASSTGEGQPQHF
TRBJ2-3	TRBV5-1	15	.	.	TGCGCCAGCAGCTTGGATGACACCCCCTCAGATACGCAGTATTTT	CASSLDDTPSDTQYF
TRBJ1-3	TRBV6-5	15	TRBD1	.	TGTGCCAGCAGTTACTTACGGACAGGTGGAAACACCATATATTTT	CASSYLRTGGNTIYF
TRBJ1-6	TRBV4-1	14	.	.	TGCGCCAGCAGCCAGATACAGAGTAATTCACCCCTCCACTTT	CASSQIQSNSPLHF
TRBJ2-3	TRBV3-1/TRBV3-2	15	TRBD1	.	TGTGCCAGCAGCCCCCGGGCAGGGGGAACAGATACGCAGTATTTT	CASSPRAGGTDTQYF
TRBJ1-3	TRBV5-5	15	.	few	TGTGCCAGCAGCTTGGAGGCAGGCTCTGGAAACACCATATATTTT	CASSLEAGSGNTIYF
TRBJ2-1	TRBV30	17	TRBD2	.	TGTGCCTGGAGTGGAGGGGGGTGGACTAGCGCATCAAATGAGCAGTTCTTC	CAWSGGGWTSASNEQFF
TRBJ1-4	TRBV25-1	14	.	.	TGTGCCAGCAGTGAATATGGGCAGGTAGAAAAACTGTTTTTT	CASSEYGQVEKLFF
TRBJ1-6	TRBV12-3/TRBV12-4	13	.	once	TGTGCCAGCAGTTTTAACCTAGAATCACCCCTCCACTTT	CASSFNLESPLHF
TRBJ2-7	TRBV6-5	14	TRBD2	few	TGTGCCAGCAGAACCTTAGCGGGCGACCTCAACCAGTACTTC	CASRTLAGDLNQYF
TRBJ1-6	TRBV15	15	TRBD1	.	TGTGCCACCAGCAGAGATGGACAGGCCGATTCACCCCTCCACTTT	CATSRDGQADSPLHF
TRBJ2-7	TRBV12-3/TRBV12-4	12	.	.	TGTGCCAGCAGTTCGGGACTTAGCCAGCAGTACTTC	CASSSGLSQQYF
TRBJ2-7	TRBV28	14	TRBD1	.	TGTGCCAGCATCCTTGACAGGGTTACTACCGAGCAGTACTTC	CASILDRVTTEQYF
TRBJ1-2	TRBV27	14	TRBD1	.	TGTGCCAGCAGTTCCACAGGGGCCCGCTATGGCTACACCTTC	CASSSTGARYGYTF
TRBJ2-1	TRBV24-1	16	TRBD2	.	TGTGCCACCAGTGATGGCGGGAGGGATCCCGGCAATGAGCAGTTCTTC	CATSDGGRDPGNEQFF
TRBJ1-6	TRBV15	16	TRBD1	.	TGTGCCACCAGCAGAGGGAGAGGGGGCGGGAATTCACCCCTCCACTTT	CATSRGRGGGNSPLHF